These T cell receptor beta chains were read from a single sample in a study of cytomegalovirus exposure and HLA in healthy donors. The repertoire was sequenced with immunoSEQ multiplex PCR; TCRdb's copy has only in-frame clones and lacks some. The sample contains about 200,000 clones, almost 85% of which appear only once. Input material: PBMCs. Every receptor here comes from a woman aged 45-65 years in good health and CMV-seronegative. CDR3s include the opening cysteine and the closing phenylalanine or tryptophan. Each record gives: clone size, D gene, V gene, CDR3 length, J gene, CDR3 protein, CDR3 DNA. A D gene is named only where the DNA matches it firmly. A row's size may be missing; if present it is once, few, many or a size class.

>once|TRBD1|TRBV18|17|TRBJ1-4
CASSPRGQGETNEKLFF
TGTGCCAGCTCACCACGGGGACAGGGAGAAACTAATGAAAAACTGTTTTTT
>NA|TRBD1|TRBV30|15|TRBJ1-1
CAWSATQGANTEAFF
TGTGCCTGGAGTGCTACCCAGGGGGCGAACACTGAAGCTTTCTTT
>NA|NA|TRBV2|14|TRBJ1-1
CASSPSGRDTEAFF
TGTGCCAGCAGTCCCTCAGGGAGGGACACTGAAGCTTTCTTT
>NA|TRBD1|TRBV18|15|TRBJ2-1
CASSNRGSSYNEQFF
TGTGCCAGCTCAAACAGGGGTAGCTCCTACAATGAGCAGTTCTTC
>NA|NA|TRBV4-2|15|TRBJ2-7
CASSQGQSSSYEQYF
TGTGCCAGCAGCCAAGGACAGAGTAGCTCCTACGAGCAGTACTTC
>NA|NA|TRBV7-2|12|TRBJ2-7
CASSSPPTGQYF
TGTGCCAGCAGTTCCCCCCCCACAGGGCAGTACTTC
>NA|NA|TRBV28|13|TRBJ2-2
CASSPGNTGELFF
TGTGCCAGCAGCCCGGGGAACACCGGGGAGCTGTTTTTT
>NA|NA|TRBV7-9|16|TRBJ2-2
CASSLYGSPVTGELFF
TGTGCCAGCAGCTTATACGGGAGCCCCGTGACCGGGGAGCTGTTTTTT
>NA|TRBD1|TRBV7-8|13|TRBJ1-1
CASSPGTEREAFF
TGTGCCAGCAGCCCAGGGACAGAACGTGAAGCTTTCTTT
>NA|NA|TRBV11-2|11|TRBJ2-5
CASSPHETQYF
TGTGCCAGCAGCCCACATGAGACCCAGTACTTC
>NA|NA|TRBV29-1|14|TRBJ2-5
CSVIGNGKQETQYF
TGCAGCGTCATAGGGAACGGGAAGCAAGAGACCCAGTACTTC
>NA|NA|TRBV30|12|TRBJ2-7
CAWSTQGYEQYF
TGTGCCTGGAGTACACAGGGCTACGAGCAGTACTTC
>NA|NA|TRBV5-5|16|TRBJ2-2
CASSLLWRLNTGELFF
TGTGCCAGCAGCTTGCTTTGGCGGTTGAACACCGGGGAGCTGTTTTTT
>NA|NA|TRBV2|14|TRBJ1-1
CASRRRGAGTEAFF
TGTGCCAGCCGCCGCCGGGGGGCAGGTACTGAAGCTTTCTTT
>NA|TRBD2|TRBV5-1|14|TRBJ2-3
CASSGLAVTDTQYF
TGCGCCAGCTCAGGACTAGCGGTCACAGATACGCAGTATTTT
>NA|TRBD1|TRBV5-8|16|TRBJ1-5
CASSPGTGVSNQPQHF
TGTGCCAGCAGCCCCGGGACAGGTGTTAGCAATCAGCCCCAGCATTTT
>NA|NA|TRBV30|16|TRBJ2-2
CAWALLEARFTGELFF
TGTGCCTGGGCCCTTTTGGAGGCGCGATTCACCGGGGAGCTGTTTTTT
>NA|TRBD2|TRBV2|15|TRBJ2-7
CASKSELAGAYEQYF
TGTGCCAGCAAGTCTGAACTAGCGGGAGCCTACGAGCAGTACTTC
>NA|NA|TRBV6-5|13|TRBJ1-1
CASSREVNTEAFF
TGTGCCAGCTCGAGGGAGGTGAACACTGAAGCTTTCTTT
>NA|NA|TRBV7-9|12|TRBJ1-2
CASSLGQEFYTF
TGTGCCAGCAGCTTAGGACAGGAGTTCTACACCTTC
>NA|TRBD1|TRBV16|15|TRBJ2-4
CASSQSPGQGNIQYF
TGTGCCAGCAGCCAATCTCCGGGACAGGGGAACATTCAGTACTTC
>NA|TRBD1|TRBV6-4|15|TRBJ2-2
CASRSTGVQSGELFF
TGTGCCAGCAGAAGCACAGGGGTCCAGAGCGGGGAGCTGTTTTTT
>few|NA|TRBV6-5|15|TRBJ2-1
CASSYSSSPYNEQFF
TGTGCCAGCAGTTATAGTAGCTCCCCCTACAATGAGCAGTTCTTC
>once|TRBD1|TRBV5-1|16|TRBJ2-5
CASSLDGQGAQETQYF
TGCGCCAGCAGCTTGGACGGACAGGGGGCTCAAGAGACCCAGTACTTC
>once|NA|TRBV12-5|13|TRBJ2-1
CASGLDNYNEQFF
TGTGCTAGTGGTTTGGACAACTACAATGAGCAGTTCTTC
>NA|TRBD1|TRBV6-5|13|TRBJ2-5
CASTRQGYAAQYF
TGTGCCAGCACCCGACAGGGCTATGCGGCCCAGTACTTC
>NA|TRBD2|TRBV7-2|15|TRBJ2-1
CASSSWGGSYNEQFF
TGTGCCAGCAGTTCATGGGGGGGTTCCTACAATGAGCAGTTCTTC
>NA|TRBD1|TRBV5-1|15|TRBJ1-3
CASSFSGGSGNTIYF
TGCGCCAGCAGCTTCTCAGGGGGATCTGGAAACACCATATATTTT
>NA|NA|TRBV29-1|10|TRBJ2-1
CSVGLDEQFF
TGCAGCGTTGGGCTCGATGAGCAGTTCTTC
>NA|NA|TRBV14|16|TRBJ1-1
CASSPRYGGRNTEAFF
TGTGCCAGCAGCCCGAGGTACGGGGGAAGGAACACTGAAGCTTTCTTT
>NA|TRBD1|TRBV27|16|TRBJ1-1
CASSSWTGPGDTEAFF
TGTGCCAGCAGTTCGTGGACAGGGCCTGGAGACACTGAAGCTTTCTTT
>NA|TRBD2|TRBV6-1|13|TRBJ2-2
CASLAGEAGELFF
TGTGCCAGCTTAGCGGGAGAAGCCGGGGAGCTGTTTTTT
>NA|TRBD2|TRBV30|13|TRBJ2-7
CAWSLAGSYEQYF
TGTGCCTGGAGTCTAGCGGGGTCCTACGAGCAGTACTTC
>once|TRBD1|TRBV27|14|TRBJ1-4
CASSSPLQGATPIF
TGTGCCAGCAGTTCGCCCTTACAGGGGGCGACGCCCATTTTT
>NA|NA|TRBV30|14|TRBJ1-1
CAWSPGIMNTEAFF
TGTGCCTGGAGTCCGGGGATCATGAACACTGAAGCTTTCTTT
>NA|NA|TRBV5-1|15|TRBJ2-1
CASSQGTQAYNEQFF
TGCGCCAGCAGCCAAGGGACACAAGCCTACAATGAGCAGTTCTTC
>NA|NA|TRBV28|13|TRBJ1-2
CASSFQGFYGYTF
TGTGCCAGCAGTTTCCAGGGTTTCTATGGCTACACCTTC
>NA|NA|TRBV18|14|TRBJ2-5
CASSRTSHKETQYF
TGTGCCAGCTCACGAACTAGTCATAAAGAGACCCAGTACTTC
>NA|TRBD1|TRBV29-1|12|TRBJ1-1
CSVWTGDTEAFF
TGCAGCGTTTGGACAGGAGACACTGAAGCTTTCTTT
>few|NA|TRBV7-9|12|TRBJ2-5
CSSSFVQETQYF
TGTTCCAGCAGCTTTGTACAAGAGACCCAGTACTTC